This T cell receptor beta chain was recorded in a study of cytomegalovirus exposure and HLA in healthy donors. A multiplex PCR was run with 60 Vbeta primers and 13 Jbeta primers. Assay used: immunoSEQ multiplex PCR; TCRdb lists only in-frame clones, some missing. The repertoire consists of more than 65,000 clones, with 60% to 75% occurring once and the leading ten covering more than 9.5%. A note on this clone: Its specificity is not known.

Broader study findings: Later, TCR association rates were found to vary by HLA locus, highest for DRB1 and lowest for HLA-C.

This TCR came from a woman aged 60-70 years in good health and CMV-seropositive. Sequenced material: PBMCs.

The CDR3 coding sequence is TGCGCCAGCAGCCAACAGGGAACCTACAATGAGCAGTTCTTC. Protein sequence: CASSQQGTYNEQFF. The rearrangement joins TRBV4-1 to TRBJ2-1; possibly TRBD1 for D (5 bases). Trimming took 2 bases from V and 2 from J, leaving 7 bases between them. The germline CDR1 and CDR2 sequences are MGHRA and YSYEKL. There are 14 residues in the CDR3.